This TCR beta chain stems from a study of blood T cell repertoires in COVID-19. Profiled with immunoSEQ multiplex PCR; TCRdb holds only in-frame clones, not every one. The sample lists approximately 300,000 clones; around nine tenths were seen once. The trim removed 11 bases at V and 0 bases at J, leaving 8 bases unmatched. This CDR3 has 14 residues. Germline CDR1 and CDR2: LNHDA and SQIVND (reference sequence). The V and J genes are TRBV19 and TRBJ1-2; 8 bases line up with TRBD1. The TCR originated in a woman under 40 who had recovered from COVID-19. The source material was PBMCs or T cells enriched from blood (not recorded which). CDR3 amino acids: CASAGTGANYGYTF. The CDR3 DNA sequence: TGTGCCTCAGCTGGGACAGGAGCTAACTATGGCTACACCTTC.